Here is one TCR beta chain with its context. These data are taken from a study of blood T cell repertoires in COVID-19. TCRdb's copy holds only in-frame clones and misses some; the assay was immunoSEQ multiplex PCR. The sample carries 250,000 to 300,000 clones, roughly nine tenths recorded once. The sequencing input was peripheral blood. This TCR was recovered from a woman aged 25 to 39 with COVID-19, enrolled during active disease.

The CDR3: CASSLLRTGTEAFF. The CDR3 nucleotides read TGTGCCAGCAGTTTACTGCGGACAGGGACTGAAGCTTTCTTT. The rearrangement uses TRBV28 and TRBJ1-1; 8 bases map to TRBD1. The J segment lost 5 bases and the V segment lost 2 bases, leaving 4 bases of the junction unmatched. The CDR3 is made up of 14 amino acids. The germline CDR1 and CDR2 sequences are MDHEN and SYDVKM.